Listed here are 8 T cell receptor beta chains from one sample, sequenced in a study of T-cell memory formation after mild COVID-19 (dated by TCRdb to 2020 to 2023). The library was built by means of 5' RACE. Sequencing instrument: Illumina NovaSeq 6000. The raw public reads went through TCRdb reprocessing: fastp at Q25, MiXCR clone calling, in-frame beta chains kept. Rows are unified per CDR3 protein, each entry keeping the most common DNA and genes. The sample profile shows about 350,000 distinct CDR3 sequences; approximately 15% of them were found once. Over 20% of the sample is held by the ten biggest clonotypes. The sample consisted of PBMCs or a T cell subset sorted from them (not recorded which). These receptors all stem from a man aged 18 to 35 who had mild COVID-19 (a few samples of this study predate the infection). The sample titles of this study are shuffled in the database, so cell type and time point are left out; the donor was told from shared clones.

This clonotype was found a few times. This rearrangement joins TRBV20-1 to TRBJ2-3; 7 positions match TRBD2. Germline V gene data show CDR1 as DFQATT and CDR2 as SNEGSKA (reference sequence). V lost 4 bases, J lost 3 bases, and 10 bases stayed unmatched. The CDR3 totals 15 residues. CDR3 loop: CSATRHLGRTDTQYF. The CDR3 region has the DNA TGCAGTGCTACTAGACACCTCGGGAGGACAGATACGCAGTATTTT.

V usage is TRBV6-5 and J usage is TRBJ2-3; TRBD2 agrees at 7 bases. The CDR3 loop spans 14 amino acids. The junction had 1 base not matched to a gene; V was cut back by 2 bases and J by 2 bases. Germline lookup yields CDR1 MNHEY and CDR2 SVGAGI. The CDR3 nucleotides read TGTGCCAGCAGTTACGGGGGGGTCACAGATACGCAGTATTTT. This gives the protein CASSYGGVTDTQYF.

This clonotype was observed a handful of times. V gene TRBV4-2 combines with J gene TRBJ1-2, with 7 bases matching TRBD1. Germline V gene lookup returns CDR1 LGHNA and CDR2 YNFKEQ. After removal of 4 bases from V and 1 base from J, the junction contained 6 bases not matched to a gene. The CDR3 extends over 15 amino acids. CDR3 nucleotides: TGTGCCAGCAGCCCGGGACAGCTCCTTAACTATGGCTACACCTTC. Its translation: CASSPGQLLNYGYTF.

The genes are TRBV7-2 and TRBJ1-3, with D unclear. The CDR3 contains 13 residues. V shed 7 bases and J shed 4 bases, with 11 bases lying between them. Germline assignment: CDR1 SGHTA and CDR2 FQGNSA. The CDR3 region is CASTYYEGNTIYF. Here the CDR3 DNA reads TGTGCCAGCACGTACTATGAGGGAAACACCATATATTTT.

V is TRBV20-1 and J is TRBJ2-3, with D tentatively TRBD2 (5 bases). CDR1 is DFQATT, CDR2 SNEGSKA, per germline (reference sequence). The CDR3 is made up of 13 amino acids. Trimming removed 3 bases at V and 4 bases at J, with 11 bases between. CDR3 in DNA: TGCAGTGCTAGGGTTGCGAGGGCAGATACGCAGTATTTT. As protein: CSARVARADTQYF.

The chain carries TRBV18 and TRBJ1-6; D unclear. Germline-derived CDR1 and CDR2 are KGHSH and LQKENI. V was trimmed by 3 bases and J by 4 bases, leaving 7 bases between them. The CDR3 loop spans 14 amino acids. CDR3 sequence: CASSPTGYNSPLHF. In DNA form, the CDR3 reads TGTGCCAGCTCACCGACGGGGTATAATTCACCCCTCCACTTT. The complete variable domain, with remaining parts taken from reference TRBV18 and TRBJ1-6, reads NAGVMQNPRHLVRRRGQEARLRCSPMKGHSHVYWYRQLPEEGLKFMVYLQKENIIDESGMPKERFSAEFPKEGPSILRIQQVVRGDSAAYFCASSPTGYNSPLHFGNGTRLTVT.

The V gene is TRBV12-3 or TRBV12-4, the J gene TRBJ1-1; D might be TRBD1 (5 bases). V gave up 3 bases and J gave up 4 bases, with 15 bases separating them. The CDR3 covers 15 residues. The DNA for the CDR3 is TGTGCCAGCAGTTTTGGGGGTTTGGGGATCACTGAAGCTTTCTTT. Its protein is CASSFGGLGITEAFF.

This clonotype occurred a few times. The chain has TRBV3-1 and TRBJ1-2; TRBD1 matches at 8 bases. With V trimmed by 7 bases and J by 12 bases, 7 bases remained unmatched. This CDR3 has 11 residues. Germline V gene data show CDR1 as LGHDT and CDR2 as YNNKEL (reference sequence). The CDR3 DNA reads TGTGCCAGCACGAACGGACAGGGAAACACCTTC. As protein: CASTNGQGNTF. Filled out from reference TRBV3-1 and TRBJ1-2, the complete variable domain reads DTAVSQTPKYLVTQMGNDKSIKCEQNLGHDTMYWYKQDSKKFLKIMFSYNNKELIINETVPNRFSPKSPDKAHLNLHINSLELGDSAVYFCASTNGQGNTFGSGTRLTVV.